The 30 T cell receptor beta chains reported below all come from one sample, sequenced in a study of cytomegalovirus exposure and HLA in healthy donors. Only in-frame clones appear in the TCRdb table, and some are missing; sequencing was by immunoSEQ multiplex PCR. The table shows 100,000 to 150,000 clones, with approximately 92% occurring only once. Sequencing was done on a sample of PBMCs. These receptors were collected from a young woman in good health and CMV-seronegative.

The V and J genes are TRBV5-1 and TRBJ1-2; D possibly corresponds to TRBD1 (5 bases). V gave up 0 bases and J gave up 0 bases, with 12 bases separating them. CDR3 length equals 16 residues. From germline, CDR1 is SGHRS and CDR2 YFSETQ. The CDR3 nucleotides are TGCGCCAGCAGCTTGGGGGGCACAGGAGCTAACTATGGCTACACCTTC. Its protein product is CASSLGGTGANYGYTF.

This clone was seen a few times. This sequence joins TRBV6-5 and TRBJ1-6; 9 nucleotides align to TRBD1. Germline V CDR1 and CDR2: MNHEY, SVGAGI. The length of the CDR3 is 13 residues. V lost 6 bases and J lost 7; bases outside the gene matches: 1. CDR3: CASRGTGNSPLHF. CDR3 DNA: TGTGCCAGCAGGGGGACAGGGAATTCACCCCTCCACTTT.

The V gene is TRBV7-3, the J gene TRBJ2-3; 7 positions agree with TRBD2. The ends lost 0 bases at V and 4 bases at J; junction bases unmatched: 4. Germline V lookup: CDR1 SGHTA, CDR2 FQGTGA. CDR3 length: 15 amino acids. As DNA, the CDR3 is TGTGCCAGCAGCTTAACGCGCGGGAGACCAGATACGCAGTATTTT. Protein product: CASSLTRGRPDTQYF.

This chain links TRBV29-1 with TRBJ2-2; perhaps TRBD1 as D (5 bases). This CDR3 has 15 amino acids. Germline assignment: CDR1 SQVTM and CDR2 ANQGSEA. V dropped 5 bases and J dropped 6 bases, with 19 bases sitting between them. The CDR3, as DNA: TGCAGCGTTTCCAACCCAGGGAAATCATCCGGGGAGCTGTTTTTT. Translating gives CSVSNPGKSSGELFF.

V usage is TRBV7-8 and J usage is TRBJ1-4; possibly TRBD1 for D (6 bases). This CDR3 is built from 16 residues. Trimming shortened V by 8 bases and J by 3 bases, and 19 bases separated the two germline ends. In germline, CDR1 is SGHVS, CDR2 FQNEAQ. The CDR3 loop reads CASLGQARPSNEKLFF. CDR3 in DNA: TGTGCCAGCTTGGGACAAGCAAGACCTTCTAATGAAAAACTGTTTTTT. Full variable domain (remainder filled in from reference TRBV7-8 and TRBJ1-4): GAGVSQSPRYKVAKRGQDVALRCDPISGHVSLFWYQQALGQGPEFLTYFQNEAQLDKSGLPSDRFFAERPEGSVSTLKIQRTQQEDSAVYLCASLGQARPSNEKLFFGSGTQLSVL.

Here the CDR3 reads CASSQVDRPNTEAFF. CDR3 sequence (DNA): TGCGCCAGCAGCCAAGTGGACAGACCGAACACTGAAGCTTTCTTT. The chain couples TRBV4-1 to TRBJ1-1; tentative D call: TRBD1 (6 bases). This CDR3 is built from 15 residues. The germline V gene encodes CDR1 MGHRA and CDR2 YSYEKL. V was cut by 1 base and J by 1 base, with 10 bases left in between.

V is TRBV18 and J is TRBJ1-1; no clear D. This CDR3 comprises 14 residues. V shed 0 bases and J shed 0 bases, with 5 bases lying between them. Germline CDR1 is KGHSH and CDR2 is LQKENI. The CDR3 bases are TGTGCCAGCTCACCACCGAGCATGAACACTGAAGCTTTCTTT. Residues: CASSPPSMNTEAFF. Supplemented by reference TRBV18 and TRBJ1-1, the full variable domain reads NAGVMQNPRHLVRRRGQEARLRCSPMKGHSHVYWYRQLPEEGLKFMVYLQKENIIDESGMPKERFSAEFPKEGPSILRIQQVVRGDSAAYFCASSPPSMNTEAFFGQGTRLTVV.

A word on this clone: At one boundary the junction diverges from the germline segment, which might be a read error. This chain uses TRBV5-5 with TRBJ2-7, with D possibly matching TRBD1 (6 bases). Germline V gene data show CDR1 as SGHKS and CDR2 as YYEKEE (reference sequence). The CDR3 is made up of 15 amino acids. The CDR3 protein is CASRLVDSDFYEQYF. The CDR3 region has the DNA TGTGCCAGCAGATTGGTGGACAGTGACTTCTACGAGCAGTACTTC.

This clone was observed once. The gene calls are TRBV11-2 and TRBJ2-1; TRBD2 might be the D (6 bases). The CDR3 is made up of 18 amino acids. Germline CDR1 and CDR2: SGHAT and FQNNGV. V lost 2 bases to trimming and J lost 0 bases, with 17 bases between them. This CDR3 reads CASSLRIGRGSSYNEQFF. Written as DNA, the CDR3 is TGTGCCAGCAGCTTACGAATCGGTCGGGGGAGCTCCTACAATGAGCAGTTCTTC.

CDR3 bases: TGCAGCGTTGTAACGGGGGAGTATGGCTACACCTTC. Its protein product is CSVVTGEYGYTF. The V call is TRBV29-1, the J call TRBJ1-2, with a weak D call TRBD1 (5 bases). Germline lookup yields CDR1 SQVTM and CDR2 ANQGSEA. V gave up 4 bases and J gave up 5 bases, with 11 bases separating them. The CDR3 has 12 residues.

This chain joins TRBV27 and TRBJ1-1; no firm D call. The V end was cut by 11 bases, the J end by 1 base, with 14 bases between. This CDR3 has 13 amino acids. Germline V gene lookup returns CDR1 MNHEY and CDR2 SMNVEV (reference sequence). The CDR3, as DNA: TGTGCCGCCCGCGGCAGTCGGAACACTGAAGCTTTCTTT. The encoded protein is CAARGSRNTEAFF.

J is TRBJ2-7 and V is TRBV6-6, with TRBD1 matching 8 bases. CDR1 is MNHNY, CDR2 SVGAGI, per germline (reference sequence). There are 15 residues in the CDR3. With 6 bases clipped from V and 4 bases from J, the junction kept 11 bases outside the gene matches. CDR3 DNA sequence: TGTGCCAGCAGGCCACAGGGGGAGGTGGTTTACGAGCAGTACTTC. Its protein product is CASRPQGEVVYEQYF.

This clone was recorded only once. The J gene is TRBJ1-4, the V gene TRBV5-1; TRBD1 aligns across 8 bases. V gave up 2 bases and J gave up 0 bases; unmatched junction bases: 6. The CDR3 loop spans 17 amino acids. Germline CDR1 and CDR2: SGHRS and YFSETQ. The CDR3 DNA is TGCGCCAGCAGCTTAGATCAGGGGGCCGCAACTAATGAAAAACTGTTTTTT. This translates into CASSLDQGAATNEKLFF.

V is TRBV15 and J is TRBJ1-5; TRBD1 aligns across 7 bases. V dropped 5 bases and J dropped 6; count of bases not matched to a gene: 10. The CDR3 extends over 15 amino acids. Germline V gene data show CDR1 as LNHNV and CDR2 as YYDKDF (reference sequence). DNA for the CDR3: TGTGCCACCAGCCCGCAGGGGACAGAAGGTCAGCCCCAGCATTTT. Translated, it gives CATSPQGTEGQPQHF.

This chain uses TRBV7-8 with TRBJ1-1; 9 bases match TRBD1. The germline gives CDR1 SGHVS, CDR2 FQNEAQ. The CDR3 is 12 residues long. After removal of 5 bases from V and 8 bases from J, the junction contained 3 bases not matched to a gene. As DNA, the CDR3 is TGTGCCAGCAGCCCAGGGACAGGGGAAGCTTTCTTT. Its translation is CASSPGTGEAFF.

The rearrangement joins TRBV12-5 to TRBJ1-1; no clear D gene. V was cut by 5 bases and J by 10 bases, with 11 bases left in between. Germline V gene sequence: CDR1 LGHNT, CDR2 FRNRAP. The CDR3 is 11 residues long. The CDR3 sequence: CASGPSDAAFF. In nucleotides, the CDR3 is TGTGCTAGTGGTCCCTCAGATGCAGCTTTCTTT. The full variable domain, completed using reference TRBV12-5 and TRBJ1-1, is DARVTQTPRHKVTEMGQEVTMRCQPILGHNTVFWYRQTMMQGLELLAYFRNRAPLDDSGMPKDRFSAEMPDATLATLKIQPSEPRDSAVYFCASGPSDAAFFGQGTRLTVV.

The rearrangement joins TRBV5-4 to TRBJ2-7; TRBD2 is a possible D gene (7 bases). CDR1 SGHNT and CDR2 YYREEE come from the germline V gene (reference sequence). This CDR3 has 15 residues. The V end was cut by 4 bases, the J end by 4 bases, with 18 bases between. The CDR3 bases are TGTGCCAGCAGCGGGGGGGCGCAGGGAGGGTACGAGCAGTACTTC. It is translated as CASSGGAQGGYEQYF.

The gene calls are TRBV6-1 and TRBJ2-5, with 7 bases lining up with TRBD2. The germline V gene has CDR1 MNHNS and CDR2 SASEGT. V shed 6 bases, J shed 4 bases, and the junction held 11 bases outside the gene matches. This CDR3 region has 15 residues. DNA of the CDR3: TGTGCCAGCAGCCTAACCGCGGGGGAGGGAGAGACCCAGTACTTC. It specifies CASSLTAGEGETQYF.

The genes are TRBV5-4 and TRBJ2-6, with 12 bases matching TRBD1. Per the germline V gene, CDR1 is SGHNT and CDR2 is YYREEE (reference sequence). V lost 7 bases and J lost 2; bases outside the gene matches: 10. The CDR3 consists of 18 residues. The DNA of the CDR3 is TGTGCCAGCGCTACCTGGGGACAGGGGGCAACTGGGGCCAACGTCCTGACTTTC. It specifies CASATWGQGATGANVLTF.

CDR3 sequence (DNA): TGTGCCAGCAGCGTAGTTCCCACTGGCACTGAAGCTTTCTTT. This codes for CASSVVPTGTEAFF. This chain uses TRBV9 with TRBJ1-1; the D is unclear. Looked up from germline, CDR1 is SGDLS and CDR2 is YYNGEE. This CDR3 spans 14 amino acids. Trimming took 0 bases from V and 4 from J, leaving 10 bases between them.

CDR3 residues: CASSLIGGTEAFF. CDR3 sequence (DNA): TGTGCCAGCAGTTTAATAGGGGGTACTGAAGCTTTCTTT. This rearrangement joins TRBV28 to TRBJ1-1, with TRBD1 as a possible D gene (6 bases). Between the trimmed V and J ends, which lost 2 bases and 5 bases, there was a span of 9 bases. There are 13 residues in the CDR3. CDR1 MDHEN and CDR2 SYDVKM come from the germline V gene.

V gene TRBV2 combines with J gene TRBJ2-2; D uncertain. V dropped 1 base and J dropped 6 bases, with 9 bases sitting between them. This CDR3 contains 14 residues. Germline values: CDR1 SNHLY, CDR2 FYNNEI. CDR3 DNA sequence: TGTGCCAGCAGTGAAGGCAGGCCGGCCGGGGAGCTGTTTTTT. It encodes CASSEGRPAGELFF.

This clone was found once. The genes are TRBV5-4 and TRBJ2-1; 9 bases map to TRBD1. Trimming took 4 bases from V and 5 from J; bases not matched to a gene: 7. The CDR3 contains 15 residues. Germline V gene sequence: CDR1 SGHNT, CDR2 YYREEE (reference sequence). The CDR3 loop is CASSPGGQGHNEQFF. As DNA, the CDR3 is TGTGCCAGCAGCCCGGGGGGACAGGGACACAATGAGCAGTTCTTC. The full variable domain, its missing parts supplied by reference TRBV5-4 and TRBJ2-1, is ETGVTQSPTHLIKTRGQQVTLRCSSQSGHNTVSWYQQALGQGPQFIFQYYREEENGRGNFPPRFSGLQFPNYSSELNVNALELDDSALYLCASSPGGQGHNEQFFGPGTRLTVL.

This clone appeared a single time. The chain carries TRBV2 and TRBJ1-1; no clear D. Germline CDR1 is SNHLY and CDR2 is FYNNEI. Trimming took 9 bases from V and 5 from J, leaving 16 bases between them. This CDR3 is 13 amino acids long. The CDR3 reads CARQRSKETEAFF. The CDR3 DNA is TGTGCCAGGCAGCGGTCAAAGGAGACTGAAGCTTTCTTT.

The CDR3 here is CASSSQGFNTGELFF. In DNA, the CDR3 is TGTGCCAGCAGCTCACAGGGATTCAACACCGGGGAGCTGTTTTTT. This rearrangement joins TRBV9 to TRBJ2-2; a weak D match, TRBD1 (6 bases). Trimming shortened V by 4 bases and J by 2 bases, and 12 bases separated the two germline ends. The CDR3 consists of 15 residues. The germline CDR1 and CDR2 sequences are SGDLS and YYNGEE. The full variable domain, completed using reference TRBV9 and TRBJ2-2, is DSGVTQTPKHLITATGQRVTLRCSPRSGDLSVYWYQQSLDQGLQFLIQYYNGEERAKGNILERFSAQQFPDLHSELNLSSLELGDSALYFCASSSQGFNTGELFFGEGSRLTVL.

The sample holds one count of this clone. This chain connects TRBV2 to TRBJ2-1, with 13 nucleotides matching TRBD2. The CDR3 is made up of 17 amino acids. Losses at the gene ends were 2 bases for V and 2 bases for J; bases not matched to a gene: 3. CDR1 and CDR2 (germline): SNHLY, FYNNEI. As DNA, the CDR3 is TGTGCCAGCAGTGAATTGGGACTAGCGGGGACCTACAATGAGCAGTTCTTC. Translation gives CASSELGLAGTYNEQFF. Variable domain in full (rest from reference TRBV2 and TRBJ2-1): EPEVTQTPSHQVTQMGQEVILRCVPISNHLYFYWYRQILGQKVEFLVSFYNNEISEKSEIFDDQFSVERPDGSNFTLKIRSTKLEDSAMYFCASSELGLAGTYNEQFFGPGTRLTVL.

The gene calls are TRBV5-6 and TRBJ1-1, with D unclear. The germline V and J ends were trimmed by 0 bases and 3 bases, with 9 bases remaining between them. This CDR3 spans 14 amino acids. The germline gives CDR1 SGHDT, CDR2 YYEEEE. CDR3 loop: CASSLGQVDTEAFF. CDR3 in DNA: TGTGCCAGCAGCTTGGGGCAGGTTGACACTGAAGCTTTCTTT.

The V gene is TRBV6-1, the J gene TRBJ2-4, with 7 positions matching TRBD2. Germline CDR1 and CDR2: MNHNS and SASEGT. The CDR3 loop spans 15 amino acids. After removal of 2 bases from V and 8 bases from J, the junction contained 9 bases not matched to a gene. The DNA for the CDR3 is TGTGCCAGCAGTGAATGGGGTCCGGCGGGAGACATTCAGTACTTC. Its protein product is CASSEWGPAGDIQYF.

The chain is built from TRBV6-1 and TRBJ1-1; D may be TRBD1 (6 bases). V lost 7 bases and J lost 10, with 13 bases in between. Germline CDR1 is MNHNS and CDR2 is SASEGT. The CDR3 extends over 11 amino acids. The CDR3 sequence: CASTQGEGAFF. The CDR3 DNA sequence: TGTGCCAGCACACAGGGAGAAGGAGCTTTCTTT.

This clone was picked up one time. The V call is TRBV11-2, the J call TRBJ2-7, with 7 bases fitting TRBD1. The germline CDR1 and CDR2 sequences are SGHAT and FQNNGV. CDR3 size: 15 residues. The V and J ends lost 4 bases and 3 bases, in that order; junction bases with no gene match: 9. CDR3 bases: TGTGCCAGCAGCTCTCCAGCGACAGGGATCTACGAGCAGTACTTC. It encodes CASSSPATGIYEQYF. The complete variable domain, with remaining parts taken from reference TRBV11-2 and TRBJ2-7, reads EAGVAQSPRYKIIEKRQSVAFWCNPISGHATLYWYQQILGQGPKLLIQFQNNGVVDDSQLPKDRFSAERLKGVDSTLKIQPAKLEDSAVYLCASSSPATGIYEQYFGPGTRLTVT.